The sequence of this T cell receptor beta chain was determined in a study of cytomegalovirus exposure and HLA in healthy donors. Study-wide points: Analyses of presence/absence relied on an assumption of roughly uniform sequencing depth across donors.

Concerning this clone: What it recognizes is unknown.

Trimming stripped 0 bases from V and 0 bases from J, with 10 bases between. Germline V gene sequence: CDR1 MNHEY, CDR2 SVGAGI. The CDR3 has 16 amino acids. The PCR ran on 60 Vbeta and 13 Jbeta primers. Assay: immunoSEQ multiplex PCR; the TCRdb copy retains only in-frame clones and omits some. The sample has more than 150,000 clones, 75% to 85% seen once. The J gene is TRBJ2-3, the V gene TRBV6-5; a weak D match, TRBD2 (5 bases). This TCR came from a young man in good health and CMV-seronegative. Sequencing was performed on PBMCs. CDR3 sequence: CASSYSTPGSTDTQYF. The CDR3 nucleotides are TGTGCCAGCAGTTACTCGACACCGGGGAGCACAGATACGCAGTATTTT.